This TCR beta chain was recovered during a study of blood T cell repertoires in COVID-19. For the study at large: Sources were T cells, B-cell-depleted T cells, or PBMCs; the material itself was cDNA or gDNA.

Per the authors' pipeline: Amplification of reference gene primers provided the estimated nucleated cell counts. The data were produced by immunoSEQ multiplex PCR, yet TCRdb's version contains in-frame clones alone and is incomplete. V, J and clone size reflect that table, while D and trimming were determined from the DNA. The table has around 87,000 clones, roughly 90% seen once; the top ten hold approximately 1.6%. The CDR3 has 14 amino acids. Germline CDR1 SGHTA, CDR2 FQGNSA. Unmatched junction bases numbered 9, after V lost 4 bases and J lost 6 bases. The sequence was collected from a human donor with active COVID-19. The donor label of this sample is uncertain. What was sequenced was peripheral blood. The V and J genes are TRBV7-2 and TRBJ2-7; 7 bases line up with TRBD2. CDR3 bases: TGTGCCAGCAGCTCCGAAGGTCAGCGGGGCGAGCAGTACTTC. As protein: CASSSEGQRGEQYF.